These T cell receptor beta chains were read from a single sample in a study of long-term antiretroviral therapy in people with HIV. The table came from immunoSEQ multiplex PCR; TCRdb's copy has only in-frame clones and leaves some out. The sample shows about 28,000 clones, around 90% of them seen only once. This specimen was unsorted PBMCs, taken 3.2 years before starting antiretroviral therapy. All receptors come from a man aged 45-60 years with HIV. CDR3s leave out the opening cysteine and the closing phenylalanine or tryptophan. Rows may omit the clone size; those that give it use once, few, many or a size class.

TRBV28 NA ASSLWAPGGAEAF
TRBV7-2 NA ASTRTQGSGNTIY
TRBV9 few ASSAHPSQGDYGYT
TRBV5-6 NA ASSLALWGPNEKLF
TRBV6-5 NA ASRPSGREDTQY
TRBV9 NA ASSVGLAGGYEQY
TRBV5-1 NA ASSFVGTGSDTQY
TRBV7-9 NA ASRPILTSGGDSYEQY
TRBV5-1 NA ASSLERPSYEQY
TRBV5-1 once ASSLYAGSNSPLH
TRBV9 NA ASSRGLAGEETQY
TRBV11-2 NA ASTRFGGSDTEAF
TRBV4-2 NA ASSSGTGDYYGYT
TRBV2 NA ARKRESEQY
TRBV5-1 NA ASSQNTNTEAF
TRBV18 NA ASSWTRNIVYNEQF
TRBV4-1 NA ASSQGSSGSWGYEQY
TRBV4-3 NA ASSLRGPSDYGYT
TRBV6-5 NA ASSLPGTYEQY
TRBV5-1 NA ASSFGDTEAF
TRBV7-7 NA ASTPVGSYEQY
TRBV28 NA ASSSPNTDTQY
TRBV11-2 NA ASSSPGQLNTGELF
TRBV7-2 NA ASSAGYGGQETQY
TRBV5-1 NA ASSLTGNQPQH
TRBV10-1 NA ASSVGLGGEKLF
TRBV5-4 NA ASSVGQPGANVLT
TRBV5-1 NA ASSLGPQGNTEAF
TRBV7-2 NA ASSSTGHGYT
TRBV28 NA ASSVQGLYGYT
TRBV18 NA ASSPLGQGGNEQF
TRBV11-1 NA ASSQWEGTSTDTQY
TRBV4-1 NA ASSRDSNQPQH
TRBV19 NA ASSIDPDYGYT
TRBV18 NA ASSPINTGRGGTGELF
TRBV27 NA ASSLRGFYEQY
TRBV5-1 NA ASSRGVIAGATDTQY
TRBV5-6 NA ASSLGRQGKETQY
TRBV4-2 NA ASSQKVRVAGRTYEQY
TRBV5-1 NA ASNEEVGETQY
TRBV20-1 once SARRNEQF